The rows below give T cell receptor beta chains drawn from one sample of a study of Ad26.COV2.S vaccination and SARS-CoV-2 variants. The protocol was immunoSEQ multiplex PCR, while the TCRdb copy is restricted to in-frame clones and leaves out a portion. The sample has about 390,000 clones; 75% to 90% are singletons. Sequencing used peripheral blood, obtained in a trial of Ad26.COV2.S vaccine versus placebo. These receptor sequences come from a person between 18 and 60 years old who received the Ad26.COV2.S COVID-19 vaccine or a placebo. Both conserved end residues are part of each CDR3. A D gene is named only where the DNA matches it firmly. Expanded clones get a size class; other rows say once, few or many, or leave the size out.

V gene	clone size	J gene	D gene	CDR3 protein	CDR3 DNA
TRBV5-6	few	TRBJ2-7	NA	CASSLGGGFSYF	TGTGCCAGCAGCTTGGGAGGTGGTTTTTCGTACTTC
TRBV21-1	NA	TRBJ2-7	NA	CAGGEDRSYEQYF	TGTGCCGGGGGGGAAGACAGGTCCTACGAGCAGTACTTC
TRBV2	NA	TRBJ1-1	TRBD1	CASSVRGPVEAFF	TGTGCCAGCAGTGTCAGGGGGCCGGTTGAAGCTTTCTTT
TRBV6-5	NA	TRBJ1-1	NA	CASKVFGANTEAFF	TGTGCCAGCAAGGTGTTCGGGGCGAACACTGAAGCTTTCTTT
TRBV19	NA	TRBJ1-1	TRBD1	CASSISGGLVTEAFF	TGTGCCAGTAGTATATCAGGGGGCTTGGTCACTGAAGCTTTCTTT
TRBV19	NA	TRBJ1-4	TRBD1	CATVYRQGETLGEKLFF	TGTGCCACCGTCTATCGACAGGGAGAAACTTTGGGTGAAAAACTGTTTTTT
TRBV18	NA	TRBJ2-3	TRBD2	CASSPGLAATTDTQYF	TGTGCCAGCTCACCAGGACTAGCGGCAACCACAGATACGCAGTATTTT
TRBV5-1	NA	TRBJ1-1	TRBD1	CASRPGTGMKGGTEAFF	TGCGCCAGCAGACCCGGGACAGGGATGAAGGGAGGAACTGAAGCTTTCTTT
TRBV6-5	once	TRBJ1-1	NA	CASSQYTEAFF	TGTGCCAGCAGCCAATATACTGAAGCTTTCTTT
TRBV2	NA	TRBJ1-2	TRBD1	CASRGPGQGKVYYGYTF	TGTGCCAGCAGGGGTCCGGGACAGGGAAAGGTCTATTACGGCTACACCTTC
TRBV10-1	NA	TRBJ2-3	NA	CASSESGGGPGDTQYF	TGCGCCAGCAGTGAGTCTGGGGGGGGGCCAGGGGATACGCAGTATTTT
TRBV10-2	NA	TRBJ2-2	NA	CASSPGTLITNTGELFF	TGCGCCAGCAGTCCCGGGACACTCATAACGAACACCGGGGAGCTGTTTTTT
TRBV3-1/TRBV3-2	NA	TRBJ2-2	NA	CASSQGLGFTGELFF	TGTGCCAGCAGCCAGGGACTGGGATTCACCGGGGAGCTGTTTTTT
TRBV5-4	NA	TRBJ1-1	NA	CASSWERGLDTEAFF	TGTGCCAGCAGCTGGGAGCGGGGATTGGACACTGAAGCTTTCTTT
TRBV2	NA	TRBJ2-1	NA	CASSAGTLSSYNEQFF	TGTGCCAGCAGTGCGGGGACTCTGAGCTCCTACAATGAGCAGTTCTTC
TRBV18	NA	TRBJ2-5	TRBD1	CASSPRLQGRRETQYF	TGTGCCAGCTCACCCCGGCTACAGGGGAGAAGAGAGACCCAGTACTTC
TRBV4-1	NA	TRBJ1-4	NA	CASSRNRESEKLFF	TGCGCCAGCAGCCGGAACCGGGAAAGTGAAAAACTGTTTTTT
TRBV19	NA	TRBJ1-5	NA	CASRKGVWPNQPQHF	TGTGCCAGTAGGAAGGGGGTATGGCCTAATCAGCCCCAGCATTTT
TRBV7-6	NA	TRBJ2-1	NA	CASSFGRGGASNEQFF	TGTGCCAGCAGCTTTGGACGGGGCGGTGCTTCCAATGAGCAGTTCTTC
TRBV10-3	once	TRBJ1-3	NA	CAITAQGGGNTIYF	TGTGCCATCACCGCCCAGGGCGGTGGAAACACCATATATTTT
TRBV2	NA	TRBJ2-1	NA	CASRAGTGVFF	TGTGCCAGCAGGGCAGGGACTGGGGTATTCTTC
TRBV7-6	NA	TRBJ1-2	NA	CASSLGTTINYGYTF	TGTGCCAGCAGCTTAGGGACCACTATTAACTATGGCTACACCTTC
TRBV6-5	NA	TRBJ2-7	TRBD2	CASSYSRTSYEQYF	TGTGCCAGCAGTTACTCAAGGACTAGCTACGAGCAGTACTTC
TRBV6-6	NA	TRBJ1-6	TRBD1	CASSFGTGGGSPLHF	TGTGCCAGCAGCTTCGGGACAGGGGGCGGGTCACCCCTCCACTTT
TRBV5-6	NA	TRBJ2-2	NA	CASSFVTGELFF	TGTGCCAGCAGCTTTGTCACCGGGGAGCTGTTTTTT
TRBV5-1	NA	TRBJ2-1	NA	CASSLEWAYNEQFF	TGCGCCAGCAGCTTGGAGTGGGCCTACAATGAGCAGTTCTTC
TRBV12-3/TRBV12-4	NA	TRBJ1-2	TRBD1	CASSSGTGNF	TGTGCCAGCAGCAGCGGGACAGGCAACTTC
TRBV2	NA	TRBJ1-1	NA	CASSESAVTGGLAFF	TGTGCCAGCAGTGAAAGTGCGGTCACAGGCGGGTTGGCTTTCTTT
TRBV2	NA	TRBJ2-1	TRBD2	CASRTQLAGSYNEQFF	TGTGCCAGCAGGACACAACTAGCGGGCTCCTACAATGAGCAGTTCTTC
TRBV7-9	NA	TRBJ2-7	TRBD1	CASSLVGRGQVDEQYF	TGTGCCAGCAGCTTAGTAGGCAGGGGGCAAGTTGATGAGCAGTACTTC
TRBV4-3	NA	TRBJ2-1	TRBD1	CASSLGQSSYNEQFF	TGCGCCAGCAGCCTGGGACAGTCCTCCTACAATGAGCAGTTCTTC
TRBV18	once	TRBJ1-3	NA	CASSPTSGGGNTIYF	TGTGCCAGCTCACCAACTTCAGGAGGGGGAAACACCATATATTTT
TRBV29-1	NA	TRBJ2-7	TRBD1	CSVGTGQGYYEQYF	TGCAGCGTGGGGACAGGCCAGGGGTACTACGAGCAGTACTTC
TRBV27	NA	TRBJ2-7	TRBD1	CASRPVRDRGRYEQYF	TGTGCCAGCAGACCGGTCCGGGACAGGGGTCGGTACGAGCAGTACTTC
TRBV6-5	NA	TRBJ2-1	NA	CASKTGLVSYNEQFF	TGTGCCAGCAAGACCGGACTTGTCTCCTACAATGAGCAGTTCTTC
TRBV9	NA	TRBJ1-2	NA	CASSRMGDMGYTF	TGTGCCAGCAGTAGAATGGGGGATATGGGCTACACCTTC
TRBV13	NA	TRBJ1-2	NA	CASSLGSYGYTF	TGTGCCAGCAGCTTAGGCAGTTATGGCTACACCTTC
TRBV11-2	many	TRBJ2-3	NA	CASSSGGGPDTQYF	TGTGCCAGCAGCTCCGGGGGCGGCCCAGATACGCAGTATTTT
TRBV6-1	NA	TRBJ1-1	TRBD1	CASSEETGIEAFF	TGTGCCAGCAGTGAAGAGACAGGGATAGAAGCTTTCTTT
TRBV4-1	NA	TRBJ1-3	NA	CASSQKGPGNTIYF	TGCGCCAGCAGCCAAAAAGGACCTGGAAACACCATATATTTT
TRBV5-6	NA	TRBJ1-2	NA	CASSHDGRGYGYTF	TGTGCCAGCAGCCATGACGGAAGGGGCTATGGCTACACCTTC
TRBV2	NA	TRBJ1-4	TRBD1	CASMIGGAANEKLFF	TGTGCCAGCATGATAGGGGGCGCAGCTAATGAAAAACTGTTTTTT
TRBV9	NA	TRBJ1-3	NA	CASSVGPGESNTIYF	TGTGCCAGCAGCGTAGGGCCAGGCGAGAGCAACACCATATATTTT
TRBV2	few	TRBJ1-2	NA	CASSSGSEYGYTF	TGTGCCAGCAGCTCCGGGTCGGAATATGGCTACACCTTC
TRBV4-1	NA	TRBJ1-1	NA	CASSQVEGTEAFF	TGCGCCAGCAGCCAAGTGGAAGGCACTGAAGCTTTCTTT
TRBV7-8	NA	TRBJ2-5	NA	CASSLARIQGETQYF	TGTGCCAGCAGCTTAGCGCGCATCCAGGGGGAGACCCAGTACTTC
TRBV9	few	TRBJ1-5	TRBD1	CASSPTGDSNQPQHF	TGTGCCAGCAGCCCCACAGGGGATAGCAATCAGCCCCAGCATTTT
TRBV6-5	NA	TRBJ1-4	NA	CASRLGIEKLFF	TGTGCCAGCAGGCTCGGAATTGAAAAACTGTTTTTT